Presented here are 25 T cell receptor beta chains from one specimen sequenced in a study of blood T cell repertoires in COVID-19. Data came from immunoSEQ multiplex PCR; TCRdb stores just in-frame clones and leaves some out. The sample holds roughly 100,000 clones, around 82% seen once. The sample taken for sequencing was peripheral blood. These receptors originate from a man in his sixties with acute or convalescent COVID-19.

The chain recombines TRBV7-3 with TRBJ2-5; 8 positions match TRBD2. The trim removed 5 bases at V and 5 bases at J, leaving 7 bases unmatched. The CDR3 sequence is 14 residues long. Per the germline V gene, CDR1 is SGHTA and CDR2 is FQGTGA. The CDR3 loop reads CASSPGGAAETQYF. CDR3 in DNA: TGTGCCAGCAGCCCCGGGGGGGCCGCGGAGACCCAGTACTTC.

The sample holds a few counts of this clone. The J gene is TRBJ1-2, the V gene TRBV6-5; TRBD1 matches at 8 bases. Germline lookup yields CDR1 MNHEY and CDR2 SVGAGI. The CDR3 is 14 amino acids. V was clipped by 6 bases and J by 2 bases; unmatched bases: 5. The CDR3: CASRSTGANYGYTF. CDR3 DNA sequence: TGTGCCAGCAGGTCGACAGGGGCGAACTATGGCTACACCTTC.

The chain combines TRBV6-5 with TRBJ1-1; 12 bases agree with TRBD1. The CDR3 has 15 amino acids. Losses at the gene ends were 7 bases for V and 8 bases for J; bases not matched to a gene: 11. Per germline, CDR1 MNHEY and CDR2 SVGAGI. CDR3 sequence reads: CASIGSGTGGIEAFF. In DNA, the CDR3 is TGTGCCAGCATCGGATCCGGGACAGGGGGCATCGAAGCTTTCTTT.

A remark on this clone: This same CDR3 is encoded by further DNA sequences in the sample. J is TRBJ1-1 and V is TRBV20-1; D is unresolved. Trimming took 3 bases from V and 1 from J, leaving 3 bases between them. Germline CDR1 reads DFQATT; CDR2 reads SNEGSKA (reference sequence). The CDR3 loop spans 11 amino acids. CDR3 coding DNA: TGCAGTGCTAGTCGGAACACTGAAGCTTTCTTT. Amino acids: CSASRNTEAFF.

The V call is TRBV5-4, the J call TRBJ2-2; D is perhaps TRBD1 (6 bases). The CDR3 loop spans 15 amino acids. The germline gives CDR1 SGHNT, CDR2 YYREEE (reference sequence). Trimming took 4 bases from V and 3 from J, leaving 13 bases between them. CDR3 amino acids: CASSPSRGDTGELFF. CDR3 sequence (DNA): TGTGCCAGCAGCCCGAGCAGGGGAGACACCGGGGAGCTGTTTTTT.

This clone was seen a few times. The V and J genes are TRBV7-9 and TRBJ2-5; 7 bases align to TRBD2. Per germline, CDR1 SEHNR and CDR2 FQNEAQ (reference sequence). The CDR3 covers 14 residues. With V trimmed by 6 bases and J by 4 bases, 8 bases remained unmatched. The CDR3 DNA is TGTGCCAGCAGTTCTGGGAGGGCCGGAGAGACCCAGTACTTC. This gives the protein CASSSGRAGETQYF.

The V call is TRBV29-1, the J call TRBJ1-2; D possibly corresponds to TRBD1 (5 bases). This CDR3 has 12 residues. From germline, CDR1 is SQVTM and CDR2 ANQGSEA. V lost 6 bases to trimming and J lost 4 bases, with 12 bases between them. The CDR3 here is CSVAGVGYGYTF. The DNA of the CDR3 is TGCAGCGTGGCGGGGGTGGGCTATGGCTACACCTTC. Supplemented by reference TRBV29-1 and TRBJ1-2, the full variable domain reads SAVISQKPSRDICQRGTSLTIQCQVDSQVTMMFWYRQQPGQSLTLIATANQGSEATYESGFVIDKFPISRPNLTFSTLTVSNMSPEDSSIYLCSVAGVGYGYTFGSGTRLTVV.

CDR3 region: CASSARDRVGTEAFF. Written as DNA, the CDR3 is TGTGCCAGCAGCGCCCGGGACAGGGTAGGGACTGAAGCTTTCTTT. This chain links TRBV11-2 with TRBJ1-1, with 9 bases lining up with TRBD1. This CDR3 region has 15 residues. J was trimmed by 5 bases and V by 5 bases; bases with no gene match: 9. Germline CDR1 SGHAT, CDR2 FQNNGV. Complete variable domain (other parts from reference TRBV11-2 and TRBJ1-1): EAGVAQSPRYKIIEKRQSVAFWCNPISGHATLYWYQQILGQGPKLLIQFQNNGVVDDSQLPKDRFSAERLKGVDSTLKIQPAKLEDSAVYLCASSARDRVGTEAFFGQGTRLTVV.

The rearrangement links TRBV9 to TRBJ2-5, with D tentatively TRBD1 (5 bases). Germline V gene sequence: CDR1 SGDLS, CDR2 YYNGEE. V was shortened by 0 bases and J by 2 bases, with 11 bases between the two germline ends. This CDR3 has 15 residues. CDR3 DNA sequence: TGTGCCAGCAGCGTAGAGGGGCTCGGGCAAGAGACCCAGTACTTC. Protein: CASSVEGLGQETQYF.

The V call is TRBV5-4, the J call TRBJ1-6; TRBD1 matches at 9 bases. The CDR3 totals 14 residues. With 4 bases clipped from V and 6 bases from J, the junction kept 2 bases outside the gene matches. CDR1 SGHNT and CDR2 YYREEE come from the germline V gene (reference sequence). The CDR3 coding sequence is TGTGCCAGCAGCGTGGACAGGGGTAATTCACCCCTCCACTTT. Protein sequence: CASSVDRGNSPLHF.

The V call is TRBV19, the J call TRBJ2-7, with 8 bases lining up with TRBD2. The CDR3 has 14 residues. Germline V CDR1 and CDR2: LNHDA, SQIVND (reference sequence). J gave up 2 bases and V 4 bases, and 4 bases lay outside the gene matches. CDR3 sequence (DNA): TGTGCCAGTAGTAGAGCGGGGGCCCCCTACGAGCAGTACTTC. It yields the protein CASSRAGAPYEQYF.

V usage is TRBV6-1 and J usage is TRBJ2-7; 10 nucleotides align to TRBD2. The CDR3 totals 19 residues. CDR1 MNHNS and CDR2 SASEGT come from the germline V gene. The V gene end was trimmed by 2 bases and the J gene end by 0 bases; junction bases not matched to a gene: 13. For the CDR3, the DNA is TGTGCCAGCAGTGAATGGTTTAGCGGGGGGTTTATTAGCTCCTACGAGCAGTACTTC. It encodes CASSEWFSGGFISSYEQYF.

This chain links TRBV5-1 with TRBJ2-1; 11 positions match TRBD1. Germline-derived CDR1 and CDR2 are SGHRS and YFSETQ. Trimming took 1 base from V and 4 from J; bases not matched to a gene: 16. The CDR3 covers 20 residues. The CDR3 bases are TGCGCCAGCAGCTTGATCCGGGACAGGGGGTCTTTAACCCCATACAATGAGCAGTTCTTC. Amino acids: CASSLIRDRGSLTPYNEQFF.

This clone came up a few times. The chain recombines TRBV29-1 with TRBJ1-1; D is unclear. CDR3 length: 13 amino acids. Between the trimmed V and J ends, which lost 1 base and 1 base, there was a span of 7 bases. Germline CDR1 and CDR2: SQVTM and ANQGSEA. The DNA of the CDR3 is TGCAGCGTTGAAGCCCAGGAGAACACTGAAGCTTTCTTT. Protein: CSVEAQENTEAFF.

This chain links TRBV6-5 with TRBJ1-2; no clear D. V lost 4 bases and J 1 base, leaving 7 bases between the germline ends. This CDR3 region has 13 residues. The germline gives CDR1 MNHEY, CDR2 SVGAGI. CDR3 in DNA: TGTGCCAGCAGTTCCGTGTTTAACTATGGCTACACCTTC. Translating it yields CASSSVFNYGYTF.

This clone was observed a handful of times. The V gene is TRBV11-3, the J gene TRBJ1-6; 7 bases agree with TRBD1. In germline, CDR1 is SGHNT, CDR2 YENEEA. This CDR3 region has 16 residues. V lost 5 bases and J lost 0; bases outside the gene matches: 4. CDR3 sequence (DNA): TGTGCCAGCAGCCAGGGGGGCGACTCCTATAATTCACCCCTCCACTTT. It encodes CASSQGGDSYNSPLHF.

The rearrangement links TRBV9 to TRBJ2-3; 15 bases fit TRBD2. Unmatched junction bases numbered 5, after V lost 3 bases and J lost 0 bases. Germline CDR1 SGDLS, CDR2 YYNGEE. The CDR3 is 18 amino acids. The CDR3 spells CASSAGTSGGYSTDTQYF. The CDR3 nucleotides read TGTGCCAGCAGCGCCGGGACTAGCGGGGGGTATAGCACAGATACGCAGTATTTT.

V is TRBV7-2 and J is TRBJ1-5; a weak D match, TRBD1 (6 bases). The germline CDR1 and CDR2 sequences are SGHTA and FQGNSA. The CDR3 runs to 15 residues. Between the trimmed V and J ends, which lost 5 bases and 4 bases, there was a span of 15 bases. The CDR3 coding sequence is TGTGCCAGCAGCCAGCGGGGGGCGAGTAATCAGCCCCAGCATTTT. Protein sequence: CASSQRGASNQPQHF.

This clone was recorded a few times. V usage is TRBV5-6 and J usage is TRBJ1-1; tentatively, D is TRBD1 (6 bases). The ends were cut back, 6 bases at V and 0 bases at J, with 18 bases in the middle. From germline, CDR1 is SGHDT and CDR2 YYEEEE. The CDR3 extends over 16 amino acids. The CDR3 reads CASTPPGVIMNTEAFF. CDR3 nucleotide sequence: TGTGCCAGCACCCCCCCAGGGGTGATTATGAACACTGAAGCTTTCTTT.

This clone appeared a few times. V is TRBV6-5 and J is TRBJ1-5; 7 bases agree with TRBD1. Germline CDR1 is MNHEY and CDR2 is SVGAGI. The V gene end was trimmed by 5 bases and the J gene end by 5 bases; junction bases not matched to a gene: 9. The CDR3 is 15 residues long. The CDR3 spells CASSKTGVGDQPQHF. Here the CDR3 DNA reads TGTGCCAGCAGTAAAACAGGGGTGGGGGATCAGCCCCAGCATTTT.

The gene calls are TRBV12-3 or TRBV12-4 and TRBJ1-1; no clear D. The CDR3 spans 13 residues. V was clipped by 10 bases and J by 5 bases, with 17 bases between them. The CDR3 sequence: CATSRGGNTEAFF. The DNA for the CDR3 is TGTGCCACCTCTCGGGGTGGGAATACTGAAGCTTTCTTT.

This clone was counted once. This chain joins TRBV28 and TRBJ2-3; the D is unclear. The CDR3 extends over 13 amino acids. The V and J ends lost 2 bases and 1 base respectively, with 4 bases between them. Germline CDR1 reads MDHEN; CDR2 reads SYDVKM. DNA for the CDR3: TGTGCCAGCAGTTTAGAGGGCACAGATACGCAGTATTTT. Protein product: CASSLEGTDTQYF.

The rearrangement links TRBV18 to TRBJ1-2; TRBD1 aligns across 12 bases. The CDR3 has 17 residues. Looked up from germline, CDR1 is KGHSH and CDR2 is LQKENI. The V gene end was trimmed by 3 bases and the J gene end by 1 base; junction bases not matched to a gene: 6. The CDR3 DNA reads TGTGCCAGCTCACCGGGACAGGGGGCTTTTGGTAACTATGGCTACACCTTC. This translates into CASSPGQGAFGNYGYTF. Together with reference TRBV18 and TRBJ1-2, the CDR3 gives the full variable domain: NAGVMQNPRHLVRRRGQEARLRCSPMKGHSHVYWYRQLPEEGLKFMVYLQKENIIDESGMPKERFSAEFPKEGPSILRIQQVVRGDSAAYFCASSPGQGAFGNYGYTFGSGTRLTVV.

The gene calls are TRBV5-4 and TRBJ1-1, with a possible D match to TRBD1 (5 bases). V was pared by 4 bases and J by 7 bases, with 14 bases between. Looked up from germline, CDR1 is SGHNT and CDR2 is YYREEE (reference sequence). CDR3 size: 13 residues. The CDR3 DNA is TGTGCCAGCAGCACGATCCGGGGGGATGAAGCTTTCTTT. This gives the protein CASSTIRGDEAFF.

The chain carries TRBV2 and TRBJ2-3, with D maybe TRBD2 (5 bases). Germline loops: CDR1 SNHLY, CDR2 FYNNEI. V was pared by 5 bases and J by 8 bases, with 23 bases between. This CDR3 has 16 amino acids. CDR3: CASSMDSATVRGTQYF. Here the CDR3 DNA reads TGTGCCAGCAGTATGGATAGCGCCACCGTCCGGGGTACGCAGTATTTT.